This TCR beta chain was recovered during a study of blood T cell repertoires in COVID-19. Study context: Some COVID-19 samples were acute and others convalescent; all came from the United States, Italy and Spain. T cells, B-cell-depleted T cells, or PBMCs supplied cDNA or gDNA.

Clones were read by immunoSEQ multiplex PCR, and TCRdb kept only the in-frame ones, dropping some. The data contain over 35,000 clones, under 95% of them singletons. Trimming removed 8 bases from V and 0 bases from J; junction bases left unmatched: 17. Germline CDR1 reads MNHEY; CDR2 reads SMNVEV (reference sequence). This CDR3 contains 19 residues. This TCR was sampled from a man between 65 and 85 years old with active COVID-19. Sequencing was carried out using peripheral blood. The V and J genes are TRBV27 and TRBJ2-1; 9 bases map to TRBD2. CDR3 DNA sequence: TGTGCCAGCCTACCCCCCCTCGCGGGAGGGTGGGGCTCCTACAATGAGCAGTTCTTC. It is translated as CASLPPLAGGWGSYNEQFF.